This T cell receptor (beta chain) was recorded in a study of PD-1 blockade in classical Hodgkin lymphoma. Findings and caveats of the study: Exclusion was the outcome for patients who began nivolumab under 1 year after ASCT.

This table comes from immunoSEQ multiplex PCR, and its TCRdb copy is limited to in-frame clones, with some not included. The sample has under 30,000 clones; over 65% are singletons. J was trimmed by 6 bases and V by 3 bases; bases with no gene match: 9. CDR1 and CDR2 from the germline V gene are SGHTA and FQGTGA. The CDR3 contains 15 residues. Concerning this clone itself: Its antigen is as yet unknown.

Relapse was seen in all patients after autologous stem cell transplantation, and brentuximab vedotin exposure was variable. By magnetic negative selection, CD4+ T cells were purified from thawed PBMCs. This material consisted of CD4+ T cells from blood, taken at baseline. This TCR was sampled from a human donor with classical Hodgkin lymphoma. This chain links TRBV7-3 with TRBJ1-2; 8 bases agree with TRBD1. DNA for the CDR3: TGTGCCAGCAGCTTCGAGGGGCAGGGGGCTAATGGCTACACCTTC. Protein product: CASSFEGQGANGYTF. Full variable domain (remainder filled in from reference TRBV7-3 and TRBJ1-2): GAGVSQTPSNKVTEKGKYVELRCDPISGHTALYWYRQSLGQGPEFLIYFQGTGAADDSGLPNDRFFAVRPEGSVSTLKIQRTERGDSAVYLCASSFEGQGANGYTFGSGTRLTVV.